Sequencing of this T cell receptor (beta chain) was carried out in a study of CD8 T cells in ankylosing spondylitis. Regarding the study as a whole: In ankylosing spondylitis patients, matched synovial fluid reportedly showed significant enrichment of disease-linked clones.

Preparation of TCR beta libraries was done by quantitative 5'-RACE with molecular barcodes. MiXCR was run by TCRdb on the 5' RACE reads, yielding one entry per CDR3 protein. The profile shows around 320,000 distinct CDR3 sequences, less than 25% of them singletons. This clonotype has a count of ten or more. No antigen is known for it. The germline gives CDR1 SGHTA, CDR2 FQGNSA. V shed 2 bases and J shed 5 bases, with 9 bases lying between them. The CDR3 sequence is 13 residues long. The chain recombines TRBV7-2 with TRBJ2-5, with D maybe TRBD2 (5 bases). The origin of this receptor is a female donor with ankylosing spondylitis or in good health (not recorded which). What was sequenced was blood, either unsorted or a sorted T cell fraction (not recorded which). CDR3 in amino acids: CASSLIREETQYF. The CDR3 bases are TGTGCCAGCAGCTTAATAAGGGAGGAGACCCAGTACTTC.